Following are 24 T cell receptor beta chains from one sample sequenced in a study of spatial heterogeneity in lung cancer. TCRdb reprocessed the 5' RACE reads via MiXCR and lists one record per CDR3 protein. The data contain about 82,000 distinct CDR3 sequences, 10% to 15% of them singletons. The time point is: sample taken at primary tumor resection. Unsorted whole RNA samples from tumor, nontumor lung or frozen PBMC were sequenced. The sequencing here drew on PBMCs, taken at surgery. The receptors originated from a male donor with early-stage non-small cell lung cancer.

The chain recombines TRBV19 with TRBJ2-4, with 9 bases that match TRBD2. The CDR3 runs to 17 residues. J gave up 7 bases and V 7 bases, and 17 bases lay outside the gene matches. Germline V CDR1 and CDR2: LNHDA, SQIVND (reference sequence). The CDR3 here is CASTLRGSGSLGNIQYF. The CDR3 nucleotides are TGTGCCAGTACCCTCAGAGGTAGCGGGAGCCTCGGGAACATTCAGTACTTC.

This chain joins TRBV24-1 and TRBJ2-2; D is ambiguous. Germline V gene data show CDR1 as KGHDR and CDR2 as SFDVKD. The CDR3 runs to 11 residues. V dropped 4 bases and J dropped 7 bases, with 3 bases sitting between them. The CDR3 DNA reads TGTGCCACCAGTGAATACGGGGAGCTGTTTTTT. This sequence encodes CATSEYGELFF.

The genes are TRBV19 and TRBJ1-5; D is undetermined. The CDR3 has 10 residues. Germline V gene data show CDR1 as LNHDA and CDR2 as SQIVND (reference sequence). V shed 7 bases and J shed 5 bases, with 3 bases lying between them. CDR3 nucleotide sequence: TGTGCCAGTAATGATCAGCCCCAGCATTTT. Amino acid sequence: CASNDQPQHF.

V usage is TRBV19 and J usage is TRBJ2-1, with D perhaps TRBD2 (6 bases). The V end lost 6 bases, the J end lost 0 bases, and 12 bases lay between the germline ends. Germline CDR1 reads LNHDA; CDR2 reads SQIVND (reference sequence). The CDR3 runs to 15 residues. The CDR3 DNA follows: TGTGCCAGTAGCCGGGACTCGAGCTCCTACAATGAGCAGTTCTTC. It is translated as CASSRDSSSYNEQFF.

This clonotype came up a few times. This chain connects TRBV3-1 to TRBJ2-3; 8 bases align to TRBD2. The germline V gene has CDR1 LGHDT and CDR2 YNNKEL (reference sequence). The V and J ends lost 0 bases and 1 base, in that order; junction bases with no gene match: 3. This CDR3 region has 16 residues. The CDR3 DNA is TGTGCCAGCAGCCAAGATTCGGGGGGGCGCACAGATACGCAGTATTTT. It specifies CASSQDSGGRTDTQYF.

The rearrangement uses TRBV5-1 and TRBJ2-5, with 9 positions matching TRBD2. CDR1 and CDR2 (germline): SGHRS, YFSETQ. V lost 5 bases to trimming and J lost 7 bases; unmatched junction nucleotides: 12. The CDR3 length is 15 residues. For the CDR3, the DNA is TGCGCCAGCAGTTCAACTAGCGGGCCACGGGGGACCCAGTACTTC. Amino acids: CASSSTSGPRGTQYF.

The rearrangement joins TRBV4-1 to TRBJ2-7; TRBD2 is a possible D gene (6 bases). CDR3 length: 15 amino acids. Trimming removed 1 base from V and 5 bases from J, with 15 bases in between. Germline CDR1 MGHRA, CDR2 YSYEKL. The CDR3 spells CASSQGQGLNHEQYF. The CDR3 nucleotides read TGCGCCAGCAGCCAAGGGCAGGGACTTAACCACGAGCAGTACTTC.

This sequence joins TRBV30 and TRBJ1-1; D possibly corresponds to TRBD1 (5 bases). The germline V and J ends were trimmed by 1 base and 2 bases, with 11 bases remaining between them. Germline lookup yields CDR1 GTSNPN and CDR2 SVGIG (reference sequence). The CDR3 has 14 amino acids. This CDR3 reads CAWSEGRENTEAFF. CDR3 bases: TGTGCCTGGAGTGAGGGCAGGGAAAACACTGAAGCTTTCTTT.

This clonotype showed up just a few times. The rearrangement links TRBV12-3 or TRBV12-4 to TRBJ2-2; 7 bases fit TRBD1. The CDR3 consists of 16 residues. V was clipped by 6 bases and J by 1 base; unmatched bases: 8. In DNA, the CDR3 is TGTGCCAGCAGATCGACCGGGACAGTGAACACCGGGGAGCTGTTTTTT. It is translated as CASRSTGTVNTGELFF.

This chain links TRBV20-1 with TRBJ2-7; TRBD2 matches 9 bases. CDR3 length: 13 residues. In germline, CDR1 is DFQATT, CDR2 SNEGSKA (reference sequence). Trimming removed 3 bases from V and 6 bases from J; junction bases left unmatched: 6. The CDR3 sequence is CSASWGLAGEQYF. CDR3 in DNA: TGCAGTGCTAGTTGGGGACTAGCAGGCGAGCAGTACTTC.

In this sample, this clonotype turned up a few times. This chain joins TRBV3-1 and TRBJ2-5; tentatively, D is TRBD1 or TRBD2 (6 bases each). The length of the CDR3 is 15 residues. Trimming shortened V by 1 base and J by 4 bases, and 13 bases separated the two germline ends. Germline CDR1 reads LGHDT; CDR2 reads YNNKEL (reference sequence). The CDR3 bases are TGTGCCAGCAGCCAAGGGTCGGGGGCCGGAGAGACCCAGTACTTC. The encoded protein is CASSQGSGAGETQYF.

This clonotype occurred a few times. The chain has TRBV29-1 and TRBJ1-1; D is ambiguous. Germline CDR1 SQVTM, CDR2 ANQGSEA. This CDR3 is 14 amino acids long. Trimming pared 5 bases from V and 5 bases from J, leaving 18 bases between. Here the CDR3 reads CSVSSAYGETEAFF. CDR3 coding DNA: TGCAGCGTTTCCTCCGCGTACGGGGAAACTGAAGCTTTCTTT. Drawing the rest from reference TRBV29-1 and TRBJ1-1, the complete variable domain is SAVISQKPSRDICQRGTSLTIQCQVDSQVTMMFWYRQQPGQSLTLIATANQGSEATYESGFVIDKFPISRPNLTFSTLTVSNMSPEDSSIYLCSVSSAYGETEAFFGQGTRLTVV.

The genes are TRBV5-1 and TRBJ1-3; 7 nucleotides align to TRBD1. CDR3 length: 15 amino acids. Germline V gene lookup returns CDR1 SGHRS and CDR2 YFSETQ. V gave up 4 bases and J gave up 0 bases; unmatched junction bases: 4. The CDR3 is CASSPDRNSGNTIYF. The CDR3 DNA reads as TGCGCCAGCAGCCCGGACAGGAACTCTGGAAACACCATATATTTT.

This clonotype came up a few times. This rearrangement joins TRBV12-3 or TRBV12-4 to TRBJ2-7; no firm D call. The CDR3 is 13 amino acids. The V end lost 6 bases, the J end lost 1 base, and 10 bases lay between the germline ends. The CDR3 coding sequence is TGTGCCAGCAGATTCGGGCCTTCCTACGAGCAGTACTTC. The encoded protein is CASRFGPSYEQYF.

The V gene is TRBV30, the J gene TRBJ1-2, with no clear D. The CDR3 runs to 12 residues. Germline values: CDR1 GTSNPN, CDR2 SVGIG (reference sequence). V was cut by 0 bases and J by 5 bases, with 7 bases left in between. CDR3 bases: TGTGCCTGGAGTGTACGGGGTTATGGCTACACCTTC. This translates into CAWSVRGYGYTF.

In its sample, this clonotype was seen many times. The rearrangement uses TRBV12-3 or TRBV12-4 and TRBJ1-1; D remains unclear. Trimming removed 2 bases at V and 1 base at J, with 5 bases between. This CDR3 region has 13 residues. CDR3 DNA: TGTGCCAGCAGTTTAACCCAGAACACTGAAGCTTTCTTT. It encodes CASSLTQNTEAFF.

In its sample, this clonotype was seen a few times. V gene TRBV5-6 combines with J gene TRBJ2-7; tentatively, D is TRBD2 (6 bases). V was trimmed by 4 bases and J by 5 bases, leaving 13 bases between them. Germline CDR1 and CDR2: SGHDT and YYEEEE. The CDR3 totals 13 residues. The CDR3 is CASSTGAEDEQYF. CDR3 DNA: TGTGCCAGCAGCACGGGAGCTGAAGACGAGCAGTACTTC.

There are a few counts of this clonotype. The chain couples TRBV3-1 to TRBJ2-3, with TRBD1 matching over 8 bases. The CDR3 is made up of 15 amino acids. Trimming at V came to 3 bases and at J to 5 bases, leaving 7 bases not matched to a gene. Looked up from germline, CDR1 is LGHDT and CDR2 is YNNKEL (reference sequence). The CDR3 region is CASSQIQGAEDTQYF. CDR3 coding DNA: TGTGCCAGCAGCCAGATTCAGGGGGCGGAAGATACGCAGTATTTT.

The J gene is TRBJ2-7, the V gene TRBV30; D is ambiguous. The germline gives CDR1 GTSNPN, CDR2 SVGIG (reference sequence). There are 11 residues in the CDR3. Trimming removed 0 bases at V and 5 bases at J, with 5 bases between. CDR3 residues: CAWSVSDEQYF. The CDR3 bases are TGTGCCTGGAGTGTATCTGACGAGCAGTACTTC.

This clonotype has at least ten counts. This rearrangement joins TRBV7-3 to TRBJ2-5; D not certain. The CDR3 is 14 amino acids. CDR1 is SGHTA, CDR2 FQGTGA, per germline. V lost 1 base, J lost 1 base, and 7 bases lay in between. The CDR3 protein is CASSLNGVQETQYF. CDR3 DNA sequence: TGTGCCAGCAGCTTAAATGGGGTCCAAGAGACCCAGTACTTC.

The table lists this clonotype with a few counts. The chain employs TRBV19 and TRBJ2-2; perhaps TRBD1 as D (5 bases). Germline values: CDR1 LNHDA, CDR2 SQIVND (reference sequence). The CDR3 extends over 15 amino acids. The V end lost 5 bases, the J end lost 7 bases, and 17 bases lay between the germline ends. CDR3: CASSSDSRLGGELFF. The DNA of the CDR3 is TGTGCCAGTAGTTCCGACAGTCGATTGGGCGGGGAGCTGTTTTTT.

This clonotype was recorded at least ten times. This chain connects TRBV24-1 to TRBJ1-2; D is uncertain. This CDR3 region has 13 residues. Looked up from germline, CDR1 is KGHDR and CDR2 is SFDVKD. Trimming pared 3 bases from V and 2 bases from J, leaving 6 bases between. The CDR3 DNA reads as TGTGCCACCAGTGATGGACGGAACTATGGCTACACCTTC. It translates to CATSDGRNYGYTF.

The gene calls are TRBV4-1 and TRBJ2-1; 10 bases line up with TRBD1. The length of the CDR3 is 14 residues. Germline loops: CDR1 MGHRA, CDR2 YSYEKL. J gave up 9 bases and V 4 bases, and 6 bases lay outside the gene matches. The CDR3 DNA reads TGCGCCAGCAGCCCGCAGGGACAGGGGTCTGAGCAGTTCTTC. This codes for CASSPQGQGSEQFF.

This clonotype was detected only a few times. This chain joins TRBV4-1 and TRBJ2-3; D perhaps matches TRBD2 (5 bases). Germline V gives CDR1 MGHRA, CDR2 YSYEKL. This CDR3 is built from 16 residues. V was trimmed by 1 base and J by 1 base, leaving 12 bases between them. The CDR3 spells CASSQAPSSRTDTQYF. CDR3 bases: TGCGCCAGCAGCCAAGCGCCTTCTAGCCGCACAGATACGCAGTATTTT.